This T cell receptor (beta chain) was recorded in a study of TIL therapy for anti-PD-1-resistant metastatic lung cancer. Study information: Patients had a median age of approximately 50 years (range 38-75). Median tumor mutation burden was under 1.9 mutations per megabase.

The germline V gene has CDR1 DFQATT and CDR2 SNEGSKA (reference sequence). The CDR3 has 12 residues. Between the trimmed V and J ends, which lost 3 bases and 6 bases, there was a span of 9 bases. General observations from the study: Patients were highly selected, enriched for treatment-naive, never-smoker and oncogene-addicted cases.

In the case of this clone: Its antigen is currently unknown.

Stated time point: pre-treatment sample, taken before nivolumab and TIL therapy. The libraries were made with immunoSEQ v3. Some clones are missing from TCRdb's copy, which holds only in-frame ones; the method was immunoSEQ multiplex PCR. The table lists more than 50,000 clones, 80% to 90% of them singletons, with 2.5% to 3% in the top ten. The sample consisted of blood, taken at baseline. The chain carries TRBV20-1 and TRBJ2-1; D may be TRBD2 (5 bases). The clonotype comes from a person between 30 and 80 years old with non-small cell lung cancer. CDR3 sequence (DNA): TGCAGTGCTAGTGGGGAGCGCAATGAGCAGTTCTTC. As protein: CSASGERNEQFF.